The rows below give T cell receptor beta chains drawn from one sample of a study of shared clonotypes between healthy human individuals. Produced via immunoSEQ multiplex PCR; TCRdb's table is partial and in-frame only. Here the sample spans roughly 1.5 million clones, about 98% being singletons. Specimen: naive CD4+ T cells sorted from blood. Receptors originate from a man aged 25 to 40 in good health. Each CDR3 is given with its conserved first and last residue. A D gene is named only where the DNA matches it firmly. Expanded clones get a size class; other rows say once, few or many, or leave the size out.

d_gene	v_gene	j_gene	abundance	CDR3aa	CDR3nt
-	TRBV28	TRBJ1-2	-	CASQLGGRAYGYTF	TGTGCCAGCCAACTTGGAGGCAGAGCCTATGGCTACACCTTC
-	TRBV10-2	TRBJ1-1	-	CASREGSEAFF	TGCGCCAGCAGGGAGGGATCTGAAGCTTTCTTT
-	TRBV10-3	TRBJ1-4	few	CAISASGEKLFF	TGTGCCATCAGTGCGTCCGGTGAAAAACTGTTTTTT
TRBD1	TRBV7-2	TRBJ2-3	-	CASSLTRGRTDTQYF	TGTGCCAGCAGCTTAACGAGGGGGCGCACAGATACGCAGTATTTT
-	TRBV11-2	TRBJ2-7	once	CASSPDWSSYEQYF	TGTGCCAGCAGCCCCGACTGGAGCTCCTACGAGCAGTACTTC
-	TRBV10-3	TRBJ2-3	-	CAISDGADTQYF	TGTGCCATCAGTGACGGGGCAGATACGCAGTATTTT
-	TRBV5-8	TRBJ2-7	-	CASSLVGPTYEQYF	TGTGCCAGCAGCTTGGTAGGGCCAACCTACGAGCAGTACTTC
TRBD2	TRBV27	TRBJ2-7	-	CASSRLASSDEQYF	TGTGCCAGCAGTCGACTAGCTAGTTCCGACGAGCAGTACTTC
-	TRBV7-9	TRBJ2-5	-	CAGEGGEETQYF	TGTGCCGGGGAAGGGGGGGAAGAGACCCAGTACTTC
-	TRBV28	TRBJ2-4	-	CASSPVSAKNIQYF	TGTGCCAGCAGTCCCGTGAGCGCCAAAAACATTCAGTACTTC
TRBD2	TRBV9	TRBJ2-1	-	CASSVGLAAYNEQFF	TGTGCCAGCAGCGTAGGACTAGCAGCTTACAATGAGCAGTTCTTC
TRBD1	TRBV19	TRBJ1-1	few	CASTRTGVNTEAFF	TGTGCCAGTACCAGGACAGGGGTGAACACTGAAGCTTTCTTT
-	TRBV6-5	TRBJ1-2	-	CASRELDYGYTF	TGTGCCAGCAGGGAGCTGGACTATGGCTACACCTTC